This TCR beta chain derives from a study of T cells in Graves' hyperthyroidism and ophthalmopathy. No ophthalmopathy progression within 18 months constituted stable Graves' hyperthyroidism. PBMCs were sourced from roughly 9.7 ml fresh peripheral blood. This clonotype was observed many times. There were TCR beta CDR3 regions amplified from RNA transcripts. A set of HTBI primers served as the primers for a first-round RT-PCR of the TCR CDR3. A single record per CDR3 protein comes from TCRdb applying MiXCR to the multiplex PCR reads. The data hold some 550,000 distinct CDR3 sequences, with less than 25% observed a single time. This sequence originates from a man younger than 35 with Graves' hyperthyroidism. The sample consisted of blood.

CDR3 region: CASSYSQGFNYEQYF. CDR3 DNA sequence: TGTGCCAGCAGTTACTCACAGGGTTTTAATTACGAGCAGTACTTC. This sequence joins TRBV6-5 and TRBJ2-7; weak D call: TRBD1 (6 bases). This CDR3 region has 15 residues. From germline, CDR1 is MNHEY and CDR2 SVGAGI. Trimming removed 0 bases at V and 4 bases at J, with 13 bases between.